This TCR beta chain was observed in a study of PD-L1 blockade in urothelial cancer. Study at large: When patients started atezolizumab in the mid-2010s, it was given at 1,200 mg intravenously every 3 weeks. Men with urothelial cancer arising in the bladder made up twenty-five of 29 patients. Investigators checked blood 3 weeks (second dose) and 6 weeks after treatment start. A median of 141,255 T cells was found in the blood samples.

Profiled with immunoSEQ multiplex PCR; TCRdb holds only in-frame clones, not every one. The top ten clones hold around 9.5% of a sample with tens of thousands of clones, approximately 88% of them seen once. The CDR3 contains 14 residues. Germline lookup yields CDR1 LGHNA and CDR2 YNFKEQ. Between the trimmed V and J ends, which lost 1 base and 3 bases, there was a span of 10 bases. The receptor was isolated from a man in his 70s with urothelial cancer. The sequencing here drew on PBMCs, taken around atezolizumab (anti-PD-L1) treatment. V is TRBV4-2 and J is TRBJ2-7; D unclear. CDR3 residues: CASSQGVRSYEQYF. The CDR3 DNA is TGTGCCAGCAGCCAAGGGGTTCGGAGCTACGAGCAGTACTTC.